This TCR beta chain came from a study of T cell repertoires in cytomegalovirus infection. This CDR3 has 14 residues. V lost 5 bases to trimming and J lost 2 bases; unmatched junction nucleotides: 4. CDR1 and CDR2 from the germline V gene are SGHNT and YENEEA. Each CDR3 protein is one row after TCRdb ran MiXCR on the reads. The table shows 100,000 or so distinct CDR3 sequences, with around 45% occurring only once. Concerning this clonotype itself: Its antigen is not identified.

This receptor was obtained from a human donor in good health (CMV status not recorded). Some clones in this sample may be carry-over from other donors' samples. Material: CD8+ T cells from cultured PBMCs, obtained from culture after CMV antigen stimulation. The chain carries TRBV11-3 and TRBJ2-5; 8 bases match TRBD1. CDR3 residues: CASSARTGQETQYF. The CDR3 DNA reads as TGTGCCAGCAGCGCTCGGACAGGGCAAGAGACCCAGTACTTC.